The rows below give T cell receptor beta chains drawn from one sample of a study of shared clonotypes between healthy human individuals. Profiled with immunoSEQ multiplex PCR; TCRdb holds only in-frame clones, not every one. The sample shows approximately 240,000 clones, 65% to 70% of them seen only once. The sequencing sample was made of memory CD4+ T cells sorted from blood. The source is a man younger than 40 in good health. Both conserved end residues are part of each CDR3. Each record gives: CDR3 protein, CDR3 DNA, J gene, V gene, clone size, D gene. D genes are given only for firm matches. Only some rows state a clone size, as once, few, many or a class for expanded clones.

CASSRGGTSNNEQFF,TGTGCCAGCAGCCGGGGGGGGACATCTAACAATGAGCAGTTCTTC,TRBJ2-1,TRBV7-2,.,TRBD2
CASSAAGVATNEKLFF,TGTGCCAGCTCAGCGGCTGGGGTTGCAACTAATGAAAAACTGTTTTTT,TRBJ1-4,TRBV18,.,.
CASSLVRYYEQYF,TGTGCCAGCAGCCTGGTTAGGTACTACGAGCAGTACTTC,TRBJ2-7,TRBV14,few,.
CASSPGTPGLAGGRYTDTQYF,TGTGCCAGCAGCCCCGGGACTCCCGGACTAGCGGGAGGCCGGTATACAGATACGCAGTATTTT,TRBJ2-3,TRBV14,.,TRBD2
CASSVLANTGELFF,TGTGCCAGCAGTGTACTAGCGAACACCGGGGAGCTGTTTTTT,TRBJ2-2,TRBV2,few,.
CASSQSRDTKCF,TGTGCCAGCAGCCAATCGCGGGACACGAAGTGCTTC,TRBJ2-4,TRBV7-3,.,.
CASSTRAQAPFF,TGTGCCAGCAGCACTAGGGCGCAGGCACCGTTTTTT,TRBJ1-4,TRBV7-9,many,.
CASSSPPLGANVLTF,TGTGCCAGCTCCTCTCCCCCGCTAGGGGCCAACGTCCTGACTTTC,TRBJ2-6,TRBV6-5,.,.
CASSRDGPNQPQHF,TGTGCCAGCAGCCGGGACGGACCCAATCAGCCCCAGCATTTT,TRBJ1-5,TRBV7-8,once,.
CASSATGWKKQYF,TGCGCCAGCAGCGCAACGGGATGGAAGAAGCAGTACTTC,TRBJ2-7,TRBV5-1,.,.
CASSAPGTSGSSEQYF,TGTGCCAGCAGCGCTCCGGGGACTAGCGGGAGCTCCGAGCAGTACTTC,TRBJ2-7,TRBV9,.,TRBD2
CASSPKFPNASTDTQYF,TGTGCCAGCAGCCCTAAGTTTCCGAACGCTAGCACAGATACGCAGTATTTT,TRBJ2-3,TRBV9,.,.
CASTQLAGTTDTQYF,TGTGCCAGCACCCAGCTAGCGGGCACCACAGATACGCAGTATTTT,TRBJ2-3,TRBV28,.,TRBD2
CASSVDPTTPPAGTQYF,TGTGCCAGCAGCGTAGACCCGACTACCCCACCCGCCGGCACGCAGTATTTT,TRBJ2-3,TRBV9,.,.
CASRRGQGSTGELFF,TGTGCCAGCAGGCGGGGACAGGGGAGCACCGGGGAGCTGTTTTTT,TRBJ2-2,TRBV5-5,.,TRBD1
CASRLGNTEAFF,TGTGCCAGCCGCCTAGGGAACACTGAAGCTTTCTTT,TRBJ1-1,TRBV27,.,.
CASSRDWYEQYF,TGTGCCAGCAGTCGGGACTGGTACGAGCAGTACTTC,TRBJ2-7,TRBV28,.,.
CASSGTPDRRDTEAFF,TGCGCCAGCAGCGGGACCCCGGACAGGAGGGACACTGAAGCTTTCTTT,TRBJ1-1,TRBV5-1,once,TRBD1
CASSFGTSGLGQFF,TGCGCCAGCAGCTTTGGGACTAGCGGCTTAGGGCAGTTCTTC,TRBJ2-1,TRBV5-1,many,TRBD2
CASSAVGRRNQPQHF,TGTGCCAGCAGCGCCGTAGGGCGTCGCAATCAGCCCCAGCATTTT,TRBJ1-5,TRBV7-2,.,.
CASSSHGQGNNGEQFF,TGCGCCAGCAGCTCCCACGGACAGGGCAACAATGGTGAGCAGTTCTTC,TRBJ2-1,TRBV5-1,.,TRBD1
CASSLTGIPYEQYF,TGTGCCAGCAGCTTGACAGGGATCCCCTACGAGCAGTACTTC,TRBJ2-7,TRBV11-3,.,TRBD1
CASSLVPVGGDSYEQYF,TGTGCCAGCAGTTTAGTTCCAGTCGGCGGGGACTCCTACGAGCAGTACTTC,TRBJ2-7,TRBV27,.,.
CASRTVREQYF,TGTGCCAGCAGGACGGTCAGGGAGCAGTACTTC,TRBJ2-7,TRBV28,once,.
CASSIGQGFQETQYF,TGTGCCAGTAGTATAGGCCAGGGCTTCCAAGAGACCCAGTACTTC,TRBJ2-5,TRBV19,few,.
CASSLDRDRRTGELFF,TGTGCCAGCAGCTTAGACCGGGACAGACGCACCGGGGAGCTGTTTTTT,TRBJ2-2,TRBV11-2,.,TRBD1
CASRETNNEQFF,TGTGCCAGCAGGGAAACTAACAATGAGCAGTTCTTC,TRBJ2-1,TRBV2,.,.
CASSYTGSLYEQYF,TGTGCCAGCAGTTACACGGGGAGTTTGTACGAGCAGTACTTC,TRBJ2-7,TRBV6-6,.,.
CASSLVPGQETQYF,TGTGCTAGCAGCTTAGTCCCGGGCCAAGAGACCCAGTACTTC,TRBJ2-5,TRBV7-7,.,.
CASSPYRAREQYF,TGTGCCAGCAGCCCCTACAGGGCTCGGGAGCAGTACTTC,TRBJ2-7,TRBV7-9,.,.
CASSLSGDEQYF,TGTGCCAGCAGCTTGTCAGGGGACGAGCAGTACTTC,TRBJ2-7,TRBV5-4,.,.
CASSEWVGLGQPQHF,TGTGCCAGCAGTGAATGGGTGGGATTGGGTCAGCCCCAGCATTTT,TRBJ1-5,TRBV6-1,.,.
CASSPSGRGTDTQYF,TGCGCCAGCAGTCCGAGCGGGAGAGGGACAGATACGCAGTATTTT,TRBJ2-3,TRBV10-1,.,TRBD2
CASRAGTNYGYTF,TGTGCCAGCAGGGCGGGGACTAACTATGGCTACACCTTC,TRBJ1-2,TRBV6-1,few,.
CASSQDQLADNEQFF,TGTGCCAGCAGCCAAGATCAACTAGCGGACAATGAGCAGTTCTTC,TRBJ2-1,TRBV4-2,.,TRBD2
CASSLSQGMVNYGYTF,TGTGCCAGCAGTTTATCTCAGGGTATGGTAAACTATGGCTACACCTTC,TRBJ1-2,TRBV27,.,.
CAWSVGGQVPGGYTF,TGTGCCTGGAGTGTAGGAGGACAGGTCCCAGGAGGCTACACCTTC,TRBJ1-2,TRBV30,.,TRBD1
CASSQSRDRSNQPQHF,TGTGCCAGCAGCCAATCTAGGGACAGAAGCAATCAGCCCCAGCATTTT,TRBJ1-5,TRBV6-6,.,TRBD1
CAWTPRTGISYEQYF,TGTGCCTGGACCCCAAGGACAGGGATTTCCTACGAGCAGTACTTC,TRBJ2-7,TRBV30,.,TRBD1
CAIRASDEQFF,TGTGCCATCCGGGCTAGCGATGAGCAGTTCTTC,TRBJ2-1,TRBV10-3,few,.
CASSQGLGTGYGYTF,TGCGCCAGCAGCCAAGGTCTGGGGACAGGGTATGGCTACACCTTC,TRBJ1-2,TRBV4-3,.,TRBD1
CASSQVIWGETQYF,TGCGCCAGCAGCCAAGTAATATGGGGGGAGACCCAGTACTTC,TRBJ2-5,TRBV4-3,.,.
CASSGIAGGYEQYF,TGTGCCAGCAGTGGAATAGCGGGGGGCTACGAGCAGTACTTC,TRBJ2-7,TRBV6-1,.,TRBD2
CASSWVVGQGNEQYF,TGCGCCAGCAGCTGGGTTGTGGGACAGGGTAACGAGCAGTACTTC,TRBJ2-7,TRBV5-1,few,TRBD1
CASSPDRAPTEAFF,TGTGCCAGCAGCCCCGACAGGGCTCCCACTGAAGCTTTCTTT,TRBJ1-1,TRBV11-2,few,TRBD1
CASSQDRGFYEQYF,TGTGCCAGCAGCCAAGACAGGGGCTTTTACGAGCAGTACTTC,TRBJ2-7,TRBV14,.,.
CASSDRDRGPREQYF,TGTGCCAGCAGCGACCGGGACAGGGGTCCTCGGGAGCAGTACTTC,TRBJ2-7,TRBV6-5,.,TRBD1
CARGGSQEETQYF,TGTGCCAGGGGGGGCAGCCAAGAGGAGACCCAGTACTTC,TRBJ2-5,TRBV21-1,.,.
CASSLGTGPSYEQYF,TGCGCCAGCAGCTTAGGGACAGGGCCTTCCTACGAGCAGTACTTC,TRBJ2-7,TRBV5-1,few,TRBD1
CASRPDRSSYNEQFF,TGTGCCAGTAGGCCGGACAGGAGCTCCTACAATGAGCAGTTCTTC,TRBJ2-1,TRBV19,.,TRBD1
CASSDAGTGYNEQFF,TGCGCCAGCAGTGATGCCGGGACAGGGTACAATGAGCAGTTCTTC,TRBJ2-1,TRBV10-1,.,TRBD1